The next 2 T cell receptor beta chains were all read from a single sample in a study of graft-versus-host responses after intestinal transplantation. Measured with immunoSEQ multiplex PCR; TCRdb has only the in-frame clones, and not every one. The table lists some 50,000 clones, approximately 84% of them singletons. No antigens are known for them. This specimen consisted of unstimulated CD4+ T cells sorted from spleen or lymph node cells, obtained before transplant. The receptors stem from a human donor who was the organ donor for an intestinal transplant.

The V call is TRBV6-6, the J call TRBJ2-5; no clear D. V dropped 3 bases and J dropped 8 bases, with 16 bases sitting between them. The CDR3 length is 14 residues. Germline V gene data show CDR1 as MNHNY and CDR2 as SVGAGI (reference sequence). Written as DNA, the CDR3 is TGTGCCAGCAGTTATGAAGGAGAGAGTCCCACCCAGTACTTC. Amino acid sequence: CASSYEGESPTQYF.

This clone appeared a few times. The chain couples TRBV28 to TRBJ1-1, with no clear D. The germline V and J ends were trimmed by 1 base and 3 bases, with 12 bases remaining between them. Looked up from germline, CDR1 is MDHEN and CDR2 is SYDVKM. The CDR3 spans 15 residues. The CDR3 DNA follows: TGTGCCAGCAGTTTATTGCGTGTCTTCGACACTGAAGCTTTCTTT. Amino acids: CASSLLRVFDTEAFF.